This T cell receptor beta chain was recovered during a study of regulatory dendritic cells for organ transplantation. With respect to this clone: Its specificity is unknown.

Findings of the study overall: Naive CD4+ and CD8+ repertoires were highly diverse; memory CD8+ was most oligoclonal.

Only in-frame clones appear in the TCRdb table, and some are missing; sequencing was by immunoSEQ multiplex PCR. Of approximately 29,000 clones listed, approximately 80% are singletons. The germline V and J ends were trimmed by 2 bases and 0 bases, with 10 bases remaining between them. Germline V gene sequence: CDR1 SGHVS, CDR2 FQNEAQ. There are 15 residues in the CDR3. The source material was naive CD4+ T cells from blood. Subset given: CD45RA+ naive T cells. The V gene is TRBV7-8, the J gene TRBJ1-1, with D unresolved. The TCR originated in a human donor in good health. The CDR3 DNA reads TGTGCCAGCAGCTTAACCCAGGCAATGAACACTGAAGCTTTCTTT. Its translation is CASSLTQAMNTEAFF.